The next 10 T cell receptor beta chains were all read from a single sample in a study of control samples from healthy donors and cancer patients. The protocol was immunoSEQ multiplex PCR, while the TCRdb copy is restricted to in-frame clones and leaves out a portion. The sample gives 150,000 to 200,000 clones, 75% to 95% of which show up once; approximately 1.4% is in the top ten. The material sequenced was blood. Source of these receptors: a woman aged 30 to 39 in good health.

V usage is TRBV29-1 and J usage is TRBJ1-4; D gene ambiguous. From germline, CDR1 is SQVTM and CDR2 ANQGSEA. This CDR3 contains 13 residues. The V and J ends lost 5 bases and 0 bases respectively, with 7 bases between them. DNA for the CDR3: TGCAGCGTTCGGTCTACAACTAATGAAAAACTGTTTTTT. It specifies CSVRSTTNEKLFF.

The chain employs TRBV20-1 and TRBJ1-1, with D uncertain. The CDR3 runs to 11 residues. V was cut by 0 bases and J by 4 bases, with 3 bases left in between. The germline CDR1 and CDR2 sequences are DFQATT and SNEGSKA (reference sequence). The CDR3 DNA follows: TGCAGTGCTAGAGATATCACTGAAGCTTTCTTT. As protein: CSARDITEAFF.

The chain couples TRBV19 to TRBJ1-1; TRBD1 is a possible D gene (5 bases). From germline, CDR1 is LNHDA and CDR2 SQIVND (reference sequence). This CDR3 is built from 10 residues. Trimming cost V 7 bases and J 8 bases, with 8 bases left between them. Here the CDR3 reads CASTPGEAFF. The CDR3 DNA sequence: TGTGCCAGTACCCCAGGGGAAGCTTTCTTT.

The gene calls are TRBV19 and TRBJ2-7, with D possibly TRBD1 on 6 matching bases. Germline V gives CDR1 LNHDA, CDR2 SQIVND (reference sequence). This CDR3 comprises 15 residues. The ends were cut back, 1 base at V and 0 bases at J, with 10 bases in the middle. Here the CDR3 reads CASSIADSSSYEQYF. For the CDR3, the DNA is TGTGCCAGTAGTATAGCGGACAGCAGCTCCTACGAGCAGTACTTC.

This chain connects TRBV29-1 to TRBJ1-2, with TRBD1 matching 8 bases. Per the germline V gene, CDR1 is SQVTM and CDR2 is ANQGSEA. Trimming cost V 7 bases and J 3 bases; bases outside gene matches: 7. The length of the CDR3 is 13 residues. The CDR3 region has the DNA TGCAGCGGAATCCAGACAGGGGACTATGGCTACACCTTC. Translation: CSGIQTGDYGYTF.

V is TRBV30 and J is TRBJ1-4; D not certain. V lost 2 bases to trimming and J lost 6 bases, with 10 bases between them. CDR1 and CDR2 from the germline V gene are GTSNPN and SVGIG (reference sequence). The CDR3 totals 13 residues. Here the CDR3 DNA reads TGTGCCTGGAGTCACGGGGTAGATGAAAAACTGTTTTTT. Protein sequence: CAWSHGVDEKLFF.

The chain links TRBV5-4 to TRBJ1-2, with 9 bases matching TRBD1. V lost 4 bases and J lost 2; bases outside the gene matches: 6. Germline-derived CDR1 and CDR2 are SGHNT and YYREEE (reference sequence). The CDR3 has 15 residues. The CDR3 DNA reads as TGTGCCAGCAGCCCAACCGGGACAGGGAACTATGGCTACACCTTC. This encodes CASSPTGTGNYGYTF.

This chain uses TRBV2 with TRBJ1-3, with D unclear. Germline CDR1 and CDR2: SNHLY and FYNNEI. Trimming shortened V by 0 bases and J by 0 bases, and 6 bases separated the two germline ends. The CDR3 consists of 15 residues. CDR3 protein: CASSEARGSGNTIYF. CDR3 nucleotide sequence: TGTGCCAGCAGTGAAGCGCGGGGCTCTGGAAACACCATATATTTT.

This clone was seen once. The CDR3 here is CASSPVGTVNQPQHF. In DNA, the CDR3 is TGTGCCAGCTCACCCGTTGGGACAGTCAATCAGCCCCAGCATTTT. The chain links TRBV18 to TRBJ1-5, with 7 bases aligning to TRBD1. Trimming removed 3 bases from V and 3 bases from J; junction bases left unmatched: 5. The germline CDR1 and CDR2 sequences are KGHSH and LQKENI. This CDR3 contains 15 residues. The full variable domain, with the rest looked up from reference TRBV18 and TRBJ1-5, is NAGVMQNPRHLVRRRGQEARLRCSPMKGHSHVYWYRQLPEEGLKFMVYLQKENIIDESGMPKERFSAEFPKEGPSILRIQQVVRGDSAAYFCASSPVGTVNQPQHFGDGTRLSIL.

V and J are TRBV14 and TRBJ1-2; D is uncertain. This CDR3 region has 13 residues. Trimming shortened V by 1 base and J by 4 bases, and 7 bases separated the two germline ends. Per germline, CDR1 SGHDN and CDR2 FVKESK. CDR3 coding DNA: TGTGCCAGCAGCCAAGGACGGACCTATGGCTACACCTTC. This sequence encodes CASSQGRTYGYTF.